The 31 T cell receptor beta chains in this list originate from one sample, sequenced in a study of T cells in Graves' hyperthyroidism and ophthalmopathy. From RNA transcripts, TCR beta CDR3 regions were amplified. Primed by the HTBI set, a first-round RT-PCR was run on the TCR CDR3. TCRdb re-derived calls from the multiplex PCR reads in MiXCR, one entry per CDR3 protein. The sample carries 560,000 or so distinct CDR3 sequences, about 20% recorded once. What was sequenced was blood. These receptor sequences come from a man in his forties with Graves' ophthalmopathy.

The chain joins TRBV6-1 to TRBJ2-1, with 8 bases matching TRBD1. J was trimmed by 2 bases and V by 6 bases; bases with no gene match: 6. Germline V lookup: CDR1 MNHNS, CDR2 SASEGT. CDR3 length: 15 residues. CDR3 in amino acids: CASRPGTGPYNEQFF. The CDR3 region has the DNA TGTGCCAGCAGACCCGGGACAGGACCCTACAATGAGCAGTTCTTC.

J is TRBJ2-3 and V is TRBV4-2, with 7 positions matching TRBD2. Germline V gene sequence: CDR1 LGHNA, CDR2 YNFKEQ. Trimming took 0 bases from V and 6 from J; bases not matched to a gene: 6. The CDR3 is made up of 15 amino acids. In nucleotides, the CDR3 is TGTGCCAGCAGCCAAGAGCGGCGGGGGAGGGATACGCAGTATTTT. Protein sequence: CASSQERRGRDTQYF.

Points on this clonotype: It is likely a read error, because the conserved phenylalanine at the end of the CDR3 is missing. In DNA, the CDR3 is TGTGCCACCAGCAGAGACCCAACTAGTCGGTTCCACGAGCAGTACCTC. The encoded protein is CATSRDPTSRFHEQYL. This chain connects TRBV15 to TRBJ2-7, with D possibly TRBD2 on 5 matching bases. The CDR3 has 16 amino acids. Germline V gene data show CDR1 as LNHNV and CDR2 as YYDKDF (reference sequence). Between the trimmed V and J ends, which lost 0 bases and 5 bases, there was a span of 17 bases.

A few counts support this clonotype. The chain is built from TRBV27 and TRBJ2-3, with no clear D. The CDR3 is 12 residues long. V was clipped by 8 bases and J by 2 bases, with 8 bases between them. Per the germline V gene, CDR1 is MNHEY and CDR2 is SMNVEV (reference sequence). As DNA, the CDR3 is TGTGCCAGCCCCTTTAACACAGATACGCAGTATTTT. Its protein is CASPFNTDTQYF.

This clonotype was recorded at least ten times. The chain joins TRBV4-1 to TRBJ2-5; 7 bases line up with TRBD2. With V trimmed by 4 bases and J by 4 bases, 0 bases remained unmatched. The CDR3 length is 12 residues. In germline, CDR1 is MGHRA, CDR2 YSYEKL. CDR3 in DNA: TGCGCCAGCAGCCGGGGGGGAGAGACCCAGTACTTC. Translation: CASSRGGETQYF.

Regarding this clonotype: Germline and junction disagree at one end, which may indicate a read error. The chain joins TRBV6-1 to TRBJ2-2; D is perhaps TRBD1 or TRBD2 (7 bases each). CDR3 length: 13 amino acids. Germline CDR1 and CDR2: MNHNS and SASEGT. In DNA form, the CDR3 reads TGTGCCAGCAATCAGGGGGGGACCGGGGAGATGTTTTTT. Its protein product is CASNQGGTGEMFF.

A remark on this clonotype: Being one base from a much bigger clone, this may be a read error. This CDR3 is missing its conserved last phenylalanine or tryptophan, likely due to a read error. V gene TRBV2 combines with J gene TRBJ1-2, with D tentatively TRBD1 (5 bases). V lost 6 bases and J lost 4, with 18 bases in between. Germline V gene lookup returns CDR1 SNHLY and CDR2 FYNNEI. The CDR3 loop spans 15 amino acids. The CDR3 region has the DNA TGTGCCAGCAGCCCGGGGGGGGACTTGGTCTATGGCTACACCCTC. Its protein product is CASSPGGDLVYGYTL.

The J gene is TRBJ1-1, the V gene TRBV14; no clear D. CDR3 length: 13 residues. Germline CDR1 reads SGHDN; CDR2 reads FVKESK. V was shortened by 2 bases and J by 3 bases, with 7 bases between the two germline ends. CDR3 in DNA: TGTGCCAGCAGCCAAACTAGGGACACTGAAGCTTTCTTT. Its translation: CASSQTRDTEAFF.

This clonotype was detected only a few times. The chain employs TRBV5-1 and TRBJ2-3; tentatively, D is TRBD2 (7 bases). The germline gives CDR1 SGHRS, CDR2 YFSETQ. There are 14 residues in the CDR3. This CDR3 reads CATRGGGYTDTQYF. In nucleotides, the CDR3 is TGCGCTACGAGGGGGGGGGGATACACAGATACGCAGTATTTT.

CDR3 residues: CATTAPRELNEKLFF. In DNA form, the CDR3 reads TGTGCCACCACCGCCCCGAGAGAACTTAATGAAAAACTGTTTTTT. J is TRBJ1-4 and V is TRBV15; D ambiguous. Germline CDR1 is LNHNV and CDR2 is YYDKDF (reference sequence). Trimming shortened V by 7 bases and J by 4 bases, and 16 bases separated the two germline ends. The CDR3 runs to 15 residues. The variable domain in full, completed from reference TRBV15 and TRBJ1-4, reads DAMVIQNPRYQVTQFGKPVTLSCSQTLNHNVMYWYQQKSSQAPKLLFHYYDKDFNNEADTPDNFQSRRPNTSFCFLDIRSPGLGDTAMYLCATTAPRELNEKLFFGSGTQLSVL.

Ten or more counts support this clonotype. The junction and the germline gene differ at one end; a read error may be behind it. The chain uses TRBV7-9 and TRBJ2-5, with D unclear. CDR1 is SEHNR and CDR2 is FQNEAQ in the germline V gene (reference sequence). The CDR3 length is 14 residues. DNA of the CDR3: TGCGCCAGCAGCTTGGCGAGCTTCCAAGAGACCCAGTACTTC. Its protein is CASSLASFQETQYF.

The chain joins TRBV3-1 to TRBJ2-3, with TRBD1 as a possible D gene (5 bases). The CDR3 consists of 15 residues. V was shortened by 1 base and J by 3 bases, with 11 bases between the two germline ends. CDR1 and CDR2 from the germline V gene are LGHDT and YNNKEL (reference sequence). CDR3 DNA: TGTGCCAGCAGCCAAGGGGGCCCACGGACAGATACGCAGTATTTT. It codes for CASSQGGPRTDTQYF.

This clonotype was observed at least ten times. The CDR3 DNA is TGTGCCTGGAGGATAGAGTTCACCGGGGAGCTGTTTTTT. Protein sequence: CAWRIEFTGELFF. The chain carries TRBV30 and TRBJ2-2; D not certain. The V gene lost 3 bases and the J gene lost 4 bases, with 9 bases spanning the gap. Germline V gene data show CDR1 as GTSNPN and CDR2 as SVGIG (reference sequence). CDR3 size: 13 residues.

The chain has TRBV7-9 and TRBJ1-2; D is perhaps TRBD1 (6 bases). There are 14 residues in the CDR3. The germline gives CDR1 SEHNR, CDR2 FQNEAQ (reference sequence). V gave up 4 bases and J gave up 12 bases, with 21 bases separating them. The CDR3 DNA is TGTGCCAGCAGCTCGGGACAAGGCCCCACCCAAGACACCTTC. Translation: CASSSGQGPTQDTF.

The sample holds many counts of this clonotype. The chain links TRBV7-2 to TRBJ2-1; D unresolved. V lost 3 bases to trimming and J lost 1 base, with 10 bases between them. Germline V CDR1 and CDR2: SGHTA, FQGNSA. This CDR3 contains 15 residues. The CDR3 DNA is TGTGCCAGCAGCTTTATGGCCGCTTCCTACAATGAGCAGTTCTTC. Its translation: CASSFMAASYNEQFF.

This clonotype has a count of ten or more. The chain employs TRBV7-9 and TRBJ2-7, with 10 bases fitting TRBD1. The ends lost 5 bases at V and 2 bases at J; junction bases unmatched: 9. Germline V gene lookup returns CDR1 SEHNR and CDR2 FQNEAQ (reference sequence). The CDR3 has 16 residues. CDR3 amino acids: CASSPTGGTKAYEQYF. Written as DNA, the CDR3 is TGTGCCAGCAGCCCGACAGGGGGCACGAAGGCCTACGAGCAGTACTTC.

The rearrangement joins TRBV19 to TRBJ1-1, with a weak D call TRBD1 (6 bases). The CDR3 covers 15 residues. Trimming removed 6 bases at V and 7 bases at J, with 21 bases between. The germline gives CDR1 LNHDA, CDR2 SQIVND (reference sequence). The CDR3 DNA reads TGTGCCAGTAGAAAGTTGTACAGGGAATATGGTGAAGCTTTCTTT. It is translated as CASRKLYREYGEAFF.

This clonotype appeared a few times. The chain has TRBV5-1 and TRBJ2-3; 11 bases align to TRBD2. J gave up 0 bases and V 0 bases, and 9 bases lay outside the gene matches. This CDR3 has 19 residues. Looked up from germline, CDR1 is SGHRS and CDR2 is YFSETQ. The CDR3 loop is CASSLVQLAGDYSTDTQYF. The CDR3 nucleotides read TGCGCCAGCAGCTTGGTACAACTAGCGGGGGACTATAGCACAGATACGCAGTATTTT.

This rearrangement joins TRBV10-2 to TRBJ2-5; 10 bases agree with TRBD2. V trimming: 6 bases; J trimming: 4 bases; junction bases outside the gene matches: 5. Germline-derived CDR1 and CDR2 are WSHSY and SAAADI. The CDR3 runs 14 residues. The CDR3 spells CASRKLAGTETQYF. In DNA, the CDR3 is TGCGCCAGCAGGAAACTAGCGGGGACAGAGACCCAGTACTTC.

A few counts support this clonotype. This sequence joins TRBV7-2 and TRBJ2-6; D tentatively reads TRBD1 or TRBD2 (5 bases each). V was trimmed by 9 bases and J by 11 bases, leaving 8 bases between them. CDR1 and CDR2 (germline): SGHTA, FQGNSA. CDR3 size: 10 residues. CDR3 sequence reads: CARGTDVLTF. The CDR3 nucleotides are TGTGCCAGAGGGACCGACGTCCTGACTTTC.

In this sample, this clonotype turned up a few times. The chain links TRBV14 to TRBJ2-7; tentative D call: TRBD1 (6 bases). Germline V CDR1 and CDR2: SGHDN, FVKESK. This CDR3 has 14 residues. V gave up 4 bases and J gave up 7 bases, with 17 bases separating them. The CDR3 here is CASSRGQRSAEQYF. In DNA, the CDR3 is TGTGCCAGCAGCCGAGGACAGCGGAGTGCGGAGCAGTACTTC.

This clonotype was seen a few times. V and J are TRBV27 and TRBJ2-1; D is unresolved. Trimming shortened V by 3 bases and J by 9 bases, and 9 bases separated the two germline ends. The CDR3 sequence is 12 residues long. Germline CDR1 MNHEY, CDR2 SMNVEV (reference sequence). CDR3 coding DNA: TGTGCCAGCAGTTTGAAGTTCGGTGAGCAGTTCTTC. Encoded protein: CASSLKFGEQFF.

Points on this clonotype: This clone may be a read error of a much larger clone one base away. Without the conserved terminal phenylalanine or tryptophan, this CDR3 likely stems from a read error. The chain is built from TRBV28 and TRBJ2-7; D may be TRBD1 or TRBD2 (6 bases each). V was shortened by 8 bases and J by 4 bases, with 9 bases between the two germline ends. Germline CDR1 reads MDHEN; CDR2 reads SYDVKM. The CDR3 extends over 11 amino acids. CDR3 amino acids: CASRGPYEQYL. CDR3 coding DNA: TGTGCCAGCCGGGGGCCTTACGAGCAGTACCTC.

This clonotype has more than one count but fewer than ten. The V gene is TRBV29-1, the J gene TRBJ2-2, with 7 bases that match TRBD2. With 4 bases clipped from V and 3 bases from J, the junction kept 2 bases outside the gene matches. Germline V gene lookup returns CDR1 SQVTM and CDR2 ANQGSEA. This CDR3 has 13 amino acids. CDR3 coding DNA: TGCAGCGTTGGGGCGGGGGACACCGGGGAGCTGTTTTTT. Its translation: CSVGAGDTGELFF.

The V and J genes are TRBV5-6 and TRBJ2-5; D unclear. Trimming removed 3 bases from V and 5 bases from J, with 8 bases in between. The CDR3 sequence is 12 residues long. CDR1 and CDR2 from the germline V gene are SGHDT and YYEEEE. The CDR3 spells CASSWLEETQYF. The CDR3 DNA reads TGTGCCAGCAGCTGGCTAGAGGAGACCCAGTACTTC.

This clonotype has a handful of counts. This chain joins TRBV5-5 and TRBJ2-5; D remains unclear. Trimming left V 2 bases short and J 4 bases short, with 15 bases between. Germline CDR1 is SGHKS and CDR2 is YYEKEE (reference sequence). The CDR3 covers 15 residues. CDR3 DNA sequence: TGTGCCAGCAGCTTTCTCCCAAGTGGCGTAGAGACCCAGTACTTC. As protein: CASSFLPSGVETQYF.

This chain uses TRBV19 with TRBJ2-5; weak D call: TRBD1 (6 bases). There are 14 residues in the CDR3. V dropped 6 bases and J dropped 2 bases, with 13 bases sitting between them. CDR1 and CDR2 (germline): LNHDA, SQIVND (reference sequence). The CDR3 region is CASRITGTQETQYF. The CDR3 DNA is TGTGCCAGTAGAATAACCGGGACACAAGAGACCCAGTACTTC.

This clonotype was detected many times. The CDR3 DNA reads TGTGCCAGCGACTCGGGAGTTAACACCGGGGAGCTGTTTTTT. Translation gives CASDSGVNTGELFF. V gene TRBV2 combines with J gene TRBJ2-2, with D perhaps TRBD2 (6 bases). Germline CDR1 SNHLY, CDR2 FYNNEI. Deletions cut 8 bases from V and 2 bases from J, with 12 bases between. The CDR3 loop spans 14 amino acids.

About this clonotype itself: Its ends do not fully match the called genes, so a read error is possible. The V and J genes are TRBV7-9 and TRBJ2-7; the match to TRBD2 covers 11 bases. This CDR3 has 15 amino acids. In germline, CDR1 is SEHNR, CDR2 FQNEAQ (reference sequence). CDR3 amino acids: CASSLTSGGTYGQYF. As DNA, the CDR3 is TGTGCCAGCAGCTTAACTAGCGGGGGTACCTACGGGCAGTACTTC.

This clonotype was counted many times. CDR3 region: CAWSSWVNTEAFF. The CDR3 DNA reads TGTGCCTGGAGTTCGTGGGTGAACACTGAAGCTTTCTTT. The chain combines TRBV30 with TRBJ1-1; D unclear. Trimming took off 2 bases at V and 0 bases at J, with 7 bases between the two ends. Looked up from germline, CDR1 is GTSNPN and CDR2 is SVGIG (reference sequence). The CDR3 loop spans 13 amino acids.

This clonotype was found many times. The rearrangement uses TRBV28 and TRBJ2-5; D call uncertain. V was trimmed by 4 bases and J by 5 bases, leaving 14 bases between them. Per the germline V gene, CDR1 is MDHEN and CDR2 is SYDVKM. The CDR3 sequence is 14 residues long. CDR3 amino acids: CASSSPNRRETQYF. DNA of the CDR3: TGTGCCAGCAGTTCTCCAAACCGAAGGGAGACCCAGTACTTC.